The table lists the clone carrying this T cell receptor beta chain with a few counts. The CDR3 contains 13 residues. Deletions cut 3 bases from V and 6 bases from J, with 11 bases between. CDR1 and CDR2 (germline): WSHSY, SAAADI. This sample was included in a study of blood T cell repertoires in COVID-19. Study-level information: Nucleic acid was either cDNA or gDNA, and it came from T cells, B-cell-depleted T cells, or PBMCs.

In the source study's methods: Amplification of reference gene primers provided the estimated nucleated cell counts. TCRdb keeps only in-frame clones here, not all; method: immunoSEQ multiplex PCR. The V and J calls and clone size come from that table; D and trimming were worked out from the DNA. The repertoire consists of about 98,000 clones, with approximately 90% occurring once and the leading ten covering 4.5%. The sample consisted of peripheral blood. This chain links TRBV10-2 with TRBJ1-2; D is perhaps TRBD1 (6 bases). The TCR was taken from a man aged 70-80 years with acute or convalescent COVID-19. The CDR3 nucleotides read TGCGCCAGCAGTGATGCAGGGGTCGATGGCTACACCTTC. Residues: CASSDAGVDGYTF.